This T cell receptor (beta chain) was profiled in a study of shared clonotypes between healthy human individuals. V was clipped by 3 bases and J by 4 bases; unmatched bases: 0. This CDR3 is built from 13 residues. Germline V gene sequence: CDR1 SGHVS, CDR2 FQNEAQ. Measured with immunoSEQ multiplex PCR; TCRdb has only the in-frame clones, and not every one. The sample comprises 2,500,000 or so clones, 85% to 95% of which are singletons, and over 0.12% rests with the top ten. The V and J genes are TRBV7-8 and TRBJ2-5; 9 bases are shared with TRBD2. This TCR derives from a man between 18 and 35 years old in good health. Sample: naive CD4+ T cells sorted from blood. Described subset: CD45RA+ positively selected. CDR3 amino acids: CASSFSGGETQYF. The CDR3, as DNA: TGTGCCAGCAGCTTTAGCGGGGGAGAGACCCAGTACTTC.